The rows below give T cell receptor beta chains drawn from one sample of a study of T cell responses to AZD1222 COVID-19 vaccine. Clones were sequenced by immunoSEQ multiplex PCR, and TCRdb holds only the in-frame ones, with some missing. The data contain about 120,000 clones, around 82% of them singletons. Sequenced here: peripheral blood, sampled on day 0 of AZD1222 vaccination. All receptors derive from an adult in good health. CDR3s include the opening cysteine and the closing phenylalanine or tryptophan. D genes are given only for firm matches. Clone size is stated in some rows and not others, as once, few, many or a class when expanded.

once	TRBV6-5	TRBD1	TRBJ1-2	TGTGCCAGCAGCGCGGACAGGGTCTATGGCTACACCTTC	CASSADRVYGYTF
.	TRBV21-1	.	TRBJ2-5	TGTGCCAGCAGCAAATGTTGTGAAGGACTACAAGAGACCCAGTACTTC	CASSKCCEGLQETQYF
.	TRBV19	.	TRBJ1-5	TGTGCCAGTAGTATCGTGGGGTCAGGGGCGCCCCAGCATTTT	CASSIVGSGAPQHF
.	TRBV2	TRBD2	TRBJ2-5	TGTGCCAGCAGTCCCACTAGCGGAAACCAAGAGACCCAGTACTTC	CASSPTSGNQETQYF
.	TRBV21-1	.	TRBJ1-2	TGTGCCAGCAGTCCCGGGACAGGGTATTTGCTGGCCTATGGCTACACCTTC	CASSPGTGYLLAYGYTF
.	TRBV28	TRBD2	TRBJ2-7	TGTGCCAGCAGTTTGGGAGCGGGGGCCAGCTCCTACGAGCAGTACTTC	CASSLGAGASSYEQYF
.	TRBV28	.	TRBJ2-7	TGTGCCAGCAGCAGGGGTATCGGATACGAGCAGTACTTC	CASSRGIGYEQYF
.	TRBV27	.	TRBJ2-7	TGTGCCATCGGCGTGGGTTACGAGCAGTACTTC	CAIGVGYEQYF
.	TRBV2	TRBD1	TRBJ1-6	TGTGCCAGCAGTGTTTGGCAGGGGGGATCACCCCTCCACTTT	CASSVWQGGSPLHF
.	TRBV28	.	TRBJ2-3	TGTGCCAGCAGTTCGGACCTAGATACGCAGTATTTT	CASSSDLDTQYF
.	TRBV14	.	TRBJ1-3	TGTGCCAGCAGCCTCGGGCCCTTCAACTCTGGAAACACCATATATTTT	CASSLGPFNSGNTIYF
.	TRBV28	.	TRBJ1-1	TGTGCCACCTTTTCAAACGCTGAAGCTTTCTTT	CATFSNAEAFF
.	TRBV5-1	.	TRBJ1-1	TGCGCCAGCAGTCCCTTACCGGGTGGGCTGAACACTGAAGCTTTCTTT	CASSPLPGGLNTEAFF
.	TRBV7-3	.	TRBJ2-7	TGTGCCAGCAGCTTAACGGGTGGCGACATCGAGCAGTACTTC	CASSLTGGDIEQYF
.	TRBV7-2	.	TRBJ1-3	TGTGCCAGCAGCTTAGGGTGGGGTTCTGGAAACACCATATATTTT	CASSLGWGSGNTIYF
.	TRBV7-8	.	TRBJ1-3	TGTGCCAGCAGCTTTACAGTGCCTGGAAACACCATATATTTT	CASSFTVPGNTIYF
.	TRBV2	TRBD1	TRBJ2-2	TGTGCCAGCCAGGGGGCGCGAACCGGGGAGCTGTTTTTT	CASQGARTGELFF
.	TRBV10-1	TRBD2	TRBJ2-3	TGCGCCAGCAGGGGGACTAGCGAAATCGGGACAGATACGCAGTATTTT	CASRGTSEIGTDTQYF
.	TRBV11-2	.	TRBJ2-7	TGTGCCAGCAGCTTTTCCGGGAGCTCCTACGAGCAGTACTTC	CASSFSGSSYEQYF
.	TRBV5-8	.	TRBJ1-1	TGTGCCAGCAGCTTGACGGGCAGGGTGAACACTGAAGCTTTCTTT	CASSLTGRVNTEAFF
.	TRBV11-2	TRBD1	TRBJ1-6	TGTGCCAGCAGCTCTGGCCCGGGGACAGGGGATTCCTATAATTCACCCCTCCACTTT	CASSSGPGTGDSYNSPLHF
.	TRBV5-1	.	TRBJ1-1	TGCGCCAGCAGCAAAAGAGGGGGGTTGAACACTGAAGCTTTCTTT	CASSKRGGLNTEAFF
.	TRBV5-6	TRBD1	TRBJ1-1	TGTGCCAGCAGCTTGTTGGACAGGGAAAACACTGAAGCTTTCTTT	CASSLLDRENTEAFF
once	TRBV5-5	TRBD1	TRBJ1-6	TGTGCCAGCAGCTTGGCGCCGCCGGGACAGACTAATTCACCCCTCCACTTT	CASSLAPPGQTNSPLHF
.	TRBV27	.	TRBJ1-6	TGTGCCAGCAGTTTATTTGGGGGTAGGGATTCACCCCTCCACTTT	CASSLFGGRDSPLHF
few	TRBV12-3/TRBV12-4	.	TRBJ1-5	TGTGCCAGCAGTTCCAGGGGTCAGCCCCAGCATTTT	CASSSRGQPQHF
.	TRBV24-1	.	TRBJ2-3	TGTGCCACCAGTGATCTCCGACAGACCACAGATACGCAGTATTTT	CATSDLRQTTDTQYF
.	TRBV7-8	.	TRBJ1-2	TGTGCCAGCAGCTTAGAGTTTTCAACAGGGTTCTATGGCTACACCTTC	CASSLEFSTGFYGYTF
.	TRBV14	.	TRBJ1-6	TGTGCCACCTCCGAGACAGGTTCGGATTCACCCCTCCACTTT	CATSETGSDSPLHF
.	TRBV24-1	.	TRBJ2-5	TGTGCCACCAGTGATTTGCATGGCACCCACTTC	CATSDLHGTHF
.	TRBV5-4	TRBD2	TRBJ2-7	TGTGCCAGCAGCCCCATGGGACTAGCGGGAAGTCTCAGCTCCTACGAGCAGTACTTC	CASSPMGLAGSLSSYEQYF
.	TRBV7-2	TRBD1	TRBJ1-5	TGTGCCAGCAGCTTAGGGGACAGGGGGCTGCGGCCCCAGCATTTT	CASSLGDRGLRPQHF
.	TRBV2	.	TRBJ2-1	TGTGCCAGCAGTTTCGGAGATCGGCAGTTCTTC	CASSFGDRQFF
.	TRBV7-6	.	TRBJ2-1	TGTGCCAGCAGCTTAGTCTCCCCCGGGGATTACAATGAGCAGTTCTTC	CASSLVSPGDYNEQFF
many	TRBV27	.	TRBJ1-1	TGTGCCAGCAGTTTTGGCGCAGCCCTTGAAGCTTTCTTT	CASSFGAALEAFF
.	TRBV12-5	.	TRBJ1-4	TGTGCTAGTGGAAAAACAGCGCCTAATGAAAAACTGTTTTTT	CASGKTAPNEKLFF
once	TRBV9	TRBD2	TRBJ2-1	TGTGCCAGCAGCGTAGAGGGAGTAGCGGGCAATGAGCAGTTCTTC	CASSVEGVAGNEQFF
.	TRBV24-1	.	TRBJ1-2	TGTGCCACCAGTGGTTGGCGAACTACTAACTATGGCTACACCTTC	CATSGWRTTNYGYTF
.	TRBV2	TRBD1	TRBJ1-1	TGTGCCAGCAGCAATGGACAGGGTACTGAAGCTTTCTTT	CASSNGQGTEAFF
.	TRBV24-1	TRBD1	TRBJ1-2	TGTGCCACCAGTGATACCACAGGGGGAGGAAACTATGGCTACACCTTC	CATSDTTGGGNYGYTF
.	TRBV7-2	.	TRBJ2-3	TGTGCCAGCAGCTTAGCAGTTGGGGTGAATACGCAGTATTTT	CASSLAVGVNTQYF
.	TRBV7-8	TRBD2	TRBJ2-1	TGTGCCAGCAGGGGGGTGACTAGCGGGTCCTACAATGAGCAGTTCTTC	CASRGVTSGSYNEQFF
.	TRBV27	TRBD2	TRBJ2-7	TGTGCCAGCAGTCTGTTCGGGACTAGCGTCTCCTACGAGCAGTACTTC	CASSLFGTSVSYEQYF
.	TRBV20-1	.	TRBJ2-7	TGCAGTGCTAGTGATCCGTCTCGGGGGCTTTCCTACGAGCAGTACTTC	CSASDPSRGLSYEQYF
.	TRBV11-1	.	TRBJ1-2	TGTGCCAGCAGCTTACTTTTGGGGAACTATGGCTACACCTTC	CASSLLLGNYGYTF
.	TRBV5-4	.	TRBJ1-5	TGTGCCAGCAGCTTACAGGGCCACAATCAGCCCCAGCATTTT	CASSLQGHNQPQHF